The 6 T cell receptor beta chains below come from one sample, sequenced in a study of CD8+ T cells in alopecia areata. cDNA serving as the sequencing template came from extracted, reverse transcribed RNA. The table came from immunoSEQ multiplex PCR; TCRdb's copy has only in-frame clones and leaves some out. The table records 130,000 to 150,000 clones, 65% to 90% of them present only once. As to treatment: oral pan-JAK inhibitor, 5-10 mg twice daily. Sequences were derived from CD8+ T cells sorted from blood, sampled at week 4, from a patient treated with tofacitinib. Receptors were obtained from a human donor with alopecia areata.

The chain couples TRBV7-2 to TRBJ2-7; a weak D match, TRBD1 (6 bases). Germline values: CDR1 SGHTA, CDR2 FQGNSA. V was cut by 8 bases and J by 3 bases, with 17 bases left in between. The CDR3 runs 14 residues. CDR3 in amino acids: CASFPARGNYEQYF. In DNA form, the CDR3 reads TGTGCCAGCTTCCCCGCTAGGGGGAACTACGAGCAGTACTTC.

Turning to this clone: This sample includes further DNA sequences coding for the same CDR3. This chain uses TRBV27 with TRBJ2-7; TRBD2 is a possible D gene (7 bases). Deletions cut 3 bases from V and 6 bases from J, with 12 bases between. The CDR3 contains 13 residues. The germline V gene has CDR1 MNHEY and CDR2 SMNVEV (reference sequence). CDR3 region: CASSFGGPREQYF. For the CDR3, the DNA is TGTGCCAGCAGTTTCGGGGGGCCCCGCGAGCAGTACTTC.

This chain links TRBV2 with TRBJ2-7; a weak D match, TRBD1 (5 bases). V shed 4 bases and J shed 2 bases, with 18 bases lying between them. The V gene's germline CDR1 is SNHLY and CDR2 FYNNEI. The CDR3 runs to 16 residues. The CDR3 region is CASSGLTDPDPYEQYF. The CDR3 nucleotides read TGTGCCAGCAGTGGGTTGACAGACCCGGATCCCTACGAGCAGTACTTC.

The CDR3 DNA sequence: TGTGCCATCAGTGATCCCTACAATGAGCAGTTCTTC. Translated, it gives CAISDPYNEQFF. The chain uses TRBV10-3 and TRBJ2-1; D not certain. This CDR3 has 12 residues. Germline lookup yields CDR1 ENHRY and CDR2 SYGVKD. V gave up 3 bases and J gave up 2 bases, with 2 bases separating them.

The V call is TRBV5-6, the J call TRBJ2-5; weak D call: TRBD1 (6 bases). V was trimmed by 0 bases and J by 4 bases, leaving 13 bases between them. Per germline, CDR1 SGHDT and CDR2 YYEEEE. The CDR3 is 15 residues long. The CDR3 DNA reads TGTGCCAGCAGCTTGGCCCAGGGGCTGCCAGAGACCCAGTACTTC. Amino acids: CASSLAQGLPETQYF.

This rearrangement joins TRBV11-1 to TRBJ2-7; D is undetermined. The germline V gene has CDR1 SGHAT and CDR2 FQDESV (reference sequence). Trimming pared 5 bases from V and 2 bases from J, leaving 13 bases between. The CDR3 consists of 14 residues. The CDR3 here is CASSDKTHTYEQYF. For the CDR3, the DNA is TGTGCCAGCAGCGATAAGACACACACCTACGAGCAGTACTTC.